These 12 T cell receptor beta chains came from one sample sequenced in a study of blood T cell repertoires in COVID-19. Only in-frame clones appear in the TCRdb table, and some are missing; sequencing was by immunoSEQ multiplex PCR. The sample consists of 110,000 to 150,000 clones, 85% to 90% of them appearing once. The sample was peripheral blood. Receptors were obtained from a man between 60 and 75 years old with active or convalescent COVID-19.

The V and J genes are TRBV7-8 and TRBJ1-1; 7 positions agree with TRBD1. After removal of 2 bases from V and 0 bases from J, the junction contained 3 bases not matched to a gene. The CDR3 is 15 residues long. Germline lookup yields CDR1 SGHVS and CDR2 FQNEAQ. The CDR3 DNA sequence: TGTGCCAGCAGCTTACGGGACAGTTTGAACACTGAAGCTTTCTTT. Protein: CASSLRDSLNTEAFF.

The gene calls are TRBV18 and TRBJ1-1; D is possibly TRBD1 (6 bases). The V gene's germline CDR1 is KGHSH and CDR2 LQKENI. This CDR3 has 15 residues. The germline V and J ends were trimmed by 3 bases and 1 base, with 12 bases remaining between them. CDR3 in amino acids: CASSPRTASNTEAFF. The CDR3 bases are TGTGCCAGCTCACCGCGGACAGCCTCGAACACTGAAGCTTTCTTT.

The chain employs TRBV27 and TRBJ1-5, with a possible D match to TRBD1 (6 bases). Germline-derived CDR1 and CDR2 are MNHEY and SMNVEV (reference sequence). The CDR3 totals 15 residues. V shed 2 bases and J shed 0 bases, with 8 bases lying between them. The CDR3, as DNA: TGTGCCAGCAGTTTAAGGGGGTATAGCAATCAGCCCCAGCATTTT. It is translated as CASSLRGYSNQPQHF.

The chain joins TRBV5-6 to TRBJ2-7; 9 bases match TRBD2. V dropped 1 base and J dropped 5; count of bases not matched to a gene: 1. The CDR3 contains 13 residues. Per the germline V gene, CDR1 is SGHDT and CDR2 is YYEEEE. The CDR3 sequence is CASSLLAGNEQYF. CDR3 nucleotide sequence: TGTGCCAGCAGCTTGCTAGCGGGAAACGAGCAGTACTTC. Combining the CDR3 with reference TRBV5-6 and TRBJ2-7 gives the whole variable domain DAGVTQSPTHLIKTRGQQVTLRCSPKSGHDTVSWYQQALGQGPQFIFQYYEEEERQRGNFPDRFSGHQFPNYSSELNVNALLLGDSALYLCASSLLAGNEQYFGPGTRLTVT.

The genes are TRBV6-2 or TRBV6-3 and TRBJ2-7; D is unresolved. Between the trimmed V and J ends, which lost 6 bases and 4 bases, there was a span of 13 bases. This CDR3 has 13 residues. Germline CDR1 reads MNHEY; CDR2 reads SVGEGT. The DNA of the CDR3 is TGTGCCAGCAGCCAAGAACCGGAGTACGAGCAGTACTTC. Translating it yields CASSQEPEYEQYF.

This chain connects TRBV27 to TRBJ2-2, with D tentatively TRBD2 (5 bases). Germline V lookup: CDR1 MNHEY, CDR2 SMNVEV (reference sequence). This CDR3 has 14 amino acids. V was shortened by 6 bases and J by 7 bases, with 15 bases between the two germline ends. CDR3: CASSTMTNNGELFF. As DNA, the CDR3 is TGTGCCAGCAGCACGATGACTAATAACGGGGAGCTGTTTTTT.

The V call is TRBV11-3, the J call TRBJ1-3; TRBD1 is a possible D gene (5 bases). V lost 2 bases to trimming and J lost 4 bases, with 12 bases between them. The length of the CDR3 is 15 residues. Germline values: CDR1 SGHNT, CDR2 YENEEA. CDR3 amino acids: CASSLLSGSGNTIYF. The CDR3 DNA reads as TGTGCCAGCAGCTTACTCTCAGGGTCGGGAAACACCATATATTTT.

This chain joins TRBV7-9 and TRBJ2-2; D perhaps matches TRBD2 (5 bases). Germline values: CDR1 SEHNR, CDR2 FQNEAQ (reference sequence). This CDR3 is 18 amino acids long. V was trimmed by 1 base and J by 0 bases, leaving 15 bases between them. CDR3 sequence (DNA): TGTGCCAGCAGCTTAGTAGGCGGCGGGCCCTCGAACACCGGGGAGCTGTTTTTT. Its translation is CASSLVGGGPSNTGELFF.

This clone was counted between two and nine times. The rearrangement joins TRBV28 to TRBJ1-4; TRBD1 matches at 9 bases. This CDR3 comprises 16 residues. Trimming removed 6 bases from V and 0 bases from J; junction bases left unmatched: 5. Germline V gives CDR1 MDHEN, CDR2 SYDVKM. The CDR3 protein is CASSLDRGATNEKLFF. The CDR3 DNA reads as TGTGCCAGCAGCTTGGACAGGGGCGCAACTAATGAAAAACTGTTTTTT.

This clone was observed a few times. This sequence joins TRBV6-6 and TRBJ2-7; D uncertain. Trimming pared 0 bases from V and 6 bases from J, leaving 12 bases between. The germline CDR1 and CDR2 sequences are MNHNY and SVGAGI (reference sequence). This CDR3 is 14 amino acids long. The CDR3 nucleotides are TGTGCCAGCAGTTACTCCCAGTATCCCCCCGAGCAGTACTTC. Protein sequence: CASSYSQYPPEQYF.

This chain joins TRBV4-3 and TRBJ2-5; 9 bases agree with TRBD2. The CDR3 is made up of 19 amino acids. Germline loops: CDR1 LGHNA, CDR2 YSLEER. V lost 0 bases to trimming and J lost 2 bases; unmatched junction nucleotides: 13. The CDR3 here is CASSQDLIRASGIQETQYF. CDR3 DNA sequence: TGCGCCAGCAGCCAAGATCTTATACGGGCTAGCGGGATACAAGAGACCCAGTACTTC.

This clone was seen once. The chain employs TRBV24-1 and TRBJ2-7; possibly TRBD1 for D (5 bases). From germline, CDR1 is KGHDR and CDR2 SFDVKD. The CDR3 sequence is 14 residues long. With 5 bases removed from V and 2 bases from J, the gap between germline ends came to 12 bases. In DNA, the CDR3 is TGTGCCACCAGTGCGGCAGGGATGGCCTACGAGCAGTACTTC. It encodes CATSAAGMAYEQYF.